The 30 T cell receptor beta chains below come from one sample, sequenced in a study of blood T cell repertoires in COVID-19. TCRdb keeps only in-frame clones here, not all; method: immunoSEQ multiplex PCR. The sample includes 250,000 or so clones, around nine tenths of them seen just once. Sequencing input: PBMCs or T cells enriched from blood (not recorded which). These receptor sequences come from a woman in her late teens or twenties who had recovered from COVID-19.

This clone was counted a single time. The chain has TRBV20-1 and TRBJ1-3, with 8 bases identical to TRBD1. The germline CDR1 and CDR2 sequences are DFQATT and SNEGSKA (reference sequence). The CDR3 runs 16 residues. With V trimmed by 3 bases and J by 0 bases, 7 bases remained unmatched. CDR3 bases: TGCAGTGCTAGTAAAACAGGGGGAAGCTCTGGAAACACCATATATTTT. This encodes CSASKTGGSSGNTIYF.

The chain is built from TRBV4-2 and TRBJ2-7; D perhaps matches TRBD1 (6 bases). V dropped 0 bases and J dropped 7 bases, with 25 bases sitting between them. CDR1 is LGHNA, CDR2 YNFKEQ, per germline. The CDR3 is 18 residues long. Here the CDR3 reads CASSQDSPQGRLAGEQYF. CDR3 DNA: TGTGCCAGCAGCCAAGATAGCCCACAGGGAAGGTTAGCTGGAGAGCAGTACTTC.

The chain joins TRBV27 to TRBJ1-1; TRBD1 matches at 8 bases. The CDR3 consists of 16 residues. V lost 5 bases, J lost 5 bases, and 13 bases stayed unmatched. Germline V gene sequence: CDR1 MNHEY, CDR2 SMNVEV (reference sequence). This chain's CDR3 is CASSETGGVGGTEAFF. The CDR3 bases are TGTGCCAGCAGTGAAACAGGGGGAGTTGGGGGTACTGAAGCTTTCTTT.

The CDR3 loop is CASNFRGAEAFF. The CDR3 DNA reads TGTGCCAGCAACTTCAGGGGAGCTGAAGCTTTCTTT. The chain combines TRBV11-2 with TRBJ1-1, with D perhaps matching TRBD1 (6 bases). V lost 7 bases and J 6 bases, leaving 12 bases between the germline ends. The CDR3 sequence is 12 residues long. Looked up from germline, CDR1 is SGHAT and CDR2 is FQNNGV.

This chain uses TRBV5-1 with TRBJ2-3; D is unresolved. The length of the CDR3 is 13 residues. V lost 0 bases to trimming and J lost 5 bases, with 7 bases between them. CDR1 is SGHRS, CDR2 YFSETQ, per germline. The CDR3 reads CASSLAPLDTQYF. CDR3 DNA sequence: TGCGCCAGCAGCTTGGCCCCCCTAGATACGCAGTATTTT.

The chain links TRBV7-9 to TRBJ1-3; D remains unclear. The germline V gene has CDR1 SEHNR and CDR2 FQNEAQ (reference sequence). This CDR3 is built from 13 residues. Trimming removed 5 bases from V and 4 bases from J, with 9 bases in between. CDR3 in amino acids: CASSLTTGNTIYF. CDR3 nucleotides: TGTGCCAGCAGCCTTACTACGGGAAACACCATATATTTT.

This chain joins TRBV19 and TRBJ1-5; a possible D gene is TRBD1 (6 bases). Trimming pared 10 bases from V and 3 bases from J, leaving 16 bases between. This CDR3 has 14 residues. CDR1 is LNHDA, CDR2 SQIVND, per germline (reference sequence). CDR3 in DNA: TGTGCCACCAGTTCCGGGACATTCAATCAGCCCCAGCATTTT. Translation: CATSSGTFNQPQHF.

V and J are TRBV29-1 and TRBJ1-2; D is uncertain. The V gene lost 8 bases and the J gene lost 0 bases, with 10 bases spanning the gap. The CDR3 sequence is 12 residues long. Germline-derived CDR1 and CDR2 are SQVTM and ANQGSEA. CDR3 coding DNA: TGCAGCACAGAGACAACTAACTATGGCTACACCTTC. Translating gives CSTETTNYGYTF.

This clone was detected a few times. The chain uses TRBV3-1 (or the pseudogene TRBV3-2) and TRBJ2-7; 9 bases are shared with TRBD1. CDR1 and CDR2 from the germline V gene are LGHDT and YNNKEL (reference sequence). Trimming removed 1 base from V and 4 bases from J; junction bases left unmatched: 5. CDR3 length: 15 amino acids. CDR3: CASSQAGTGPYEQYF. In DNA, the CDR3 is TGTGCCAGCAGCCAAGCCGGGACAGGGCCATACGAGCAGTACTTC.

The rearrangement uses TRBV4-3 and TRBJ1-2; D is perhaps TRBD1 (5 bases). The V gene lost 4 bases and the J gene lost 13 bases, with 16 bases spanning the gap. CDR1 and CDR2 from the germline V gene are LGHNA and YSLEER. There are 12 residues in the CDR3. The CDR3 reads CASSPREAGRTF. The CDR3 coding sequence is TGCGCCAGCAGCCCGAGGGAGGCAGGGCGCACCTTC.

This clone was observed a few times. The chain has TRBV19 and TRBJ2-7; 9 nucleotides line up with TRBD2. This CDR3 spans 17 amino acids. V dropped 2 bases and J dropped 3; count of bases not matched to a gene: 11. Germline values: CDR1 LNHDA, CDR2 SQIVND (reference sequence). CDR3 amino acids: CASSIRLAEDRVYEQYF. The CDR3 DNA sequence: TGTGCCAGTAGTATAAGACTAGCGGAGGATAGGGTCTACGAGCAGTACTTC. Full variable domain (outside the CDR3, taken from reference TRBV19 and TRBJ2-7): DGGITQSPKYLFRKEGQNVTLSCEQNLNHDAMYWYRQDPGQGLRLIYYSQIVNDFQKGDIAEGYSVSREKKESFPLTVTSAQKNPTAFYLCASSIRLAEDRVYEQYFGPGTRLTVT.

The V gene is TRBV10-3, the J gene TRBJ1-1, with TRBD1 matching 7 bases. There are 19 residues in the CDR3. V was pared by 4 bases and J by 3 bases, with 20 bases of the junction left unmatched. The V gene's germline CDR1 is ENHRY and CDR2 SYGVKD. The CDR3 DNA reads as TGTGCCATCAGTGTAAGGGACAGCCCATATATCACGGGGGACACTGAAGCTTTCTTT. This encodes CAISVRDSPYITGDTEAFF.

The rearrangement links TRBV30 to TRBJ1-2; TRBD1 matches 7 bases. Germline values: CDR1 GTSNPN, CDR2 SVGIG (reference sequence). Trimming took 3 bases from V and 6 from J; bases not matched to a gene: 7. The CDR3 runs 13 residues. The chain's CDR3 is CAWSLQGVHGYTF. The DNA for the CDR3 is TGTGCCTGGAGCCTCCAGGGGGTTCATGGCTACACCTTC.

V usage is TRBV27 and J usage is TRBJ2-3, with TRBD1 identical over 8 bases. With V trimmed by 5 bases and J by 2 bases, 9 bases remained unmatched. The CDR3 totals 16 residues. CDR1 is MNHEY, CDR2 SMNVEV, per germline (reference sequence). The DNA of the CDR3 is TGTGCCAGCAGTAGACGACAGGGGTGGAACACAGATACGCAGTATTTT. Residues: CASSRRQGWNTDTQYF.

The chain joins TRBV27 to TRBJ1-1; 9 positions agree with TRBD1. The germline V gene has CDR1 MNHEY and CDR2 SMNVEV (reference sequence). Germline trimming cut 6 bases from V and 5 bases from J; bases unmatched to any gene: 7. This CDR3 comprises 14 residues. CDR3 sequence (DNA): TGTGCCAGCAGCTATGACAGGGGGATGACTGAAGCTTTCTTT. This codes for CASSYDRGMTEAFF.

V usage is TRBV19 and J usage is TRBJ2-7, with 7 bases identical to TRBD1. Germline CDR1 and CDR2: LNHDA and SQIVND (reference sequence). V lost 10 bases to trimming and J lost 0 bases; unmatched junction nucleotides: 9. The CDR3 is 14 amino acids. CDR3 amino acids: CATPHRGNSYEQYF. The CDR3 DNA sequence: TGTGCCACTCCACACAGGGGCAACTCCTACGAGCAGTACTTC.

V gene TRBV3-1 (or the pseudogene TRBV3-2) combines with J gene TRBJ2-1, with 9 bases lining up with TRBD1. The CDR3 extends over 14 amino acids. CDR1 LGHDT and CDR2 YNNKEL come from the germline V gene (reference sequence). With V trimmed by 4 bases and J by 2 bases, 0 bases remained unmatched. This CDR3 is CASSRDRAYNEQFF. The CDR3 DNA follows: TGTGCCAGCAGCCGGGACAGGGCCTACAATGAGCAGTTCTTC.

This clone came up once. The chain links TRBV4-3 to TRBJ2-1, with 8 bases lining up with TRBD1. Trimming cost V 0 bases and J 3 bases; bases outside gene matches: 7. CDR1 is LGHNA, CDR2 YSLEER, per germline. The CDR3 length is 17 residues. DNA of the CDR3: TGCGCCAGCAGCCAAGATGGACAGGGCGCTTACTACAATGAGCAGTTCTTC. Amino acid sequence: CASSQDGQGAYYNEQFF.

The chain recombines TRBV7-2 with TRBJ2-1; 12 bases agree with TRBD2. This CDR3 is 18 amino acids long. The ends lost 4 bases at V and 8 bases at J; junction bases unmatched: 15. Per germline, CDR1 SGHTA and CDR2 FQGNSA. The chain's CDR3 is CASSYPGESSGRGYEQFF. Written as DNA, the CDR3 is TGTGCCAGCAGCTATCCGGGAGAGTCTAGCGGGAGGGGCTATGAGCAGTTCTTC. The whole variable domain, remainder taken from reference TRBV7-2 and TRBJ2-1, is GAGVSQSPSNKVTEKGKDVELRCDPISGHTALYWYRQSLGQGLEFLIYFQGNSAPDKSGLPSDRFSAERTGGSVSTLTIQRTQQEDSAVYLCASSYPGESSGRGYEQFFGPGTRLTVL.

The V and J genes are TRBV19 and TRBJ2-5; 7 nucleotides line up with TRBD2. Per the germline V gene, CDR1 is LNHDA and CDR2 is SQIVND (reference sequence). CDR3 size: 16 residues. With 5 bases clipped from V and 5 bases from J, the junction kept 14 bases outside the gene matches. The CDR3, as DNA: TGTGCCAGTAGTCTTGGACTAGAAGGCTCTGCGGAGACCCAGTACTTC. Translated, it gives CASSLGLEGSAETQYF.

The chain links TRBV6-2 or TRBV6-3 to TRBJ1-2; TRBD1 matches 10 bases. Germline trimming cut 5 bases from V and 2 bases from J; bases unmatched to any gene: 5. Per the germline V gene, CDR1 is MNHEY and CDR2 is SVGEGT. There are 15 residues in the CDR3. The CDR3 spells CASSLGTGENYGYTF. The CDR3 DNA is TGTGCCAGCAGTCTCGGGACAGGGGAGAACTATGGCTACACCTTC.

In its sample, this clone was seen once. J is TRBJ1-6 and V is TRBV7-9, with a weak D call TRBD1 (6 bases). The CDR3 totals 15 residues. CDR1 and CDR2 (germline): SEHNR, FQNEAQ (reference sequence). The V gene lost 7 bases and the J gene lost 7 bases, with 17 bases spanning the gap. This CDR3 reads CASTYGGLQNSPLHF. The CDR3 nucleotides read TGTGCCAGCACCTACGGGGGGCTGCAAAATTCACCCCTCCACTTT.

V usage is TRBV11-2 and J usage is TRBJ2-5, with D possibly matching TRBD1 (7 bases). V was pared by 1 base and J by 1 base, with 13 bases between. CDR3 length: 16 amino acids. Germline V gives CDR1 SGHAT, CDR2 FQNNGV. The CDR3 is CASSLGVQGGQETQYF. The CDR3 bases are TGTGCCAGCAGCTTAGGAGTTCAGGGGGGCCAAGAGACCCAGTACTTC.

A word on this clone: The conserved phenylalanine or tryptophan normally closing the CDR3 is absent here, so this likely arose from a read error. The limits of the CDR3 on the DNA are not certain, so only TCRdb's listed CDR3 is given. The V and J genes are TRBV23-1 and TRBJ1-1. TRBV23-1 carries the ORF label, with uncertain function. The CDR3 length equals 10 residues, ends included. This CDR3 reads CASSRPGGFV.

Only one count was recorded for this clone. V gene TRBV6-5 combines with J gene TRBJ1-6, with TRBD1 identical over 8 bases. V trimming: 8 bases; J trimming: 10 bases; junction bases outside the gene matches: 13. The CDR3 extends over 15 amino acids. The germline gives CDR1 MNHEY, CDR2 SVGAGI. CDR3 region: CASVEGGRGRSPLHF. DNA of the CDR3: TGTGCCAGCGTAGAAGGGGGCAGGGGGCGATCACCCCTCCACTTT.

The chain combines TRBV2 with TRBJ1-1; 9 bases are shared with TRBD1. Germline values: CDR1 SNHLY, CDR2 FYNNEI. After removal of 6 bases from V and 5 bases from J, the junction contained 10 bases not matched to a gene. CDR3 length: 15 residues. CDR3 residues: CASRGSTGGWTEAFF. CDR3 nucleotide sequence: TGTGCCAGCAGAGGAAGTACAGGGGGCTGGACTGAAGCTTTCTTT.

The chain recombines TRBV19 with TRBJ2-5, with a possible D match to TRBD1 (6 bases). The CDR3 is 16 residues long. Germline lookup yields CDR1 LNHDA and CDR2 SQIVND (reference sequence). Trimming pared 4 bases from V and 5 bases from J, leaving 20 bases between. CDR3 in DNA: TGTGCCAGTAGTAGTTCACCCACAGGGTTCGGGGAGACCCAGTACTTC. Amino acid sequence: CASSSSPTGFGETQYF.

Here the CDR3 DNA reads TGTGCCAGCAGCCTCCTAGCGGGAGGGTTTAATGAGCAGTTCTTC. This gives the protein CASSLLAGGFNEQFF. The V call is TRBV7-3, the J call TRBJ2-1, with TRBD2 matching over 12 bases. Germline loops: CDR1 SGHTA, CDR2 FQGTGA. Losses at the gene ends were 5 bases for V and 7 bases for J; bases not matched to a gene: 6. The CDR3 covers 15 residues.

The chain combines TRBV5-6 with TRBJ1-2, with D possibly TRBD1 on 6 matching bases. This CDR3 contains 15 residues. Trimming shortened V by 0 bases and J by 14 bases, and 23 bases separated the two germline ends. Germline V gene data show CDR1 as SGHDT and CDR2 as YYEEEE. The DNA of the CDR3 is TGTGCCAGCAGCTTGGTAGGCGACAGGCACGGTTCCAAGACCTTC. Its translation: CASSLVGDRHGSKTF.

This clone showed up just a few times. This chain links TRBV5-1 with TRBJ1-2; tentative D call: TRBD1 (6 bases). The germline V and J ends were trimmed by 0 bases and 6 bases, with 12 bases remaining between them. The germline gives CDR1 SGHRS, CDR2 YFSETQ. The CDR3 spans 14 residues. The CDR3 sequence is CASSLAAGADGYTF. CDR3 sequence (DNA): TGCGCCAGCAGCTTGGCCGCGGGGGCCGATGGCTACACCTTC.